A selection of T cell receptor beta chains follows, all from one sample in a study of T-cell reconstitution after alpha-beta-depleted transplantation in children. One entry per CDR3 protein results from TCRdb running MiXCR on the PCR reads. The sample includes about 120,000 distinct CDR3 sequences, under 25% of them seen just once. The sample consisted of PBMCs, mostly from graft donor cells, taken 180 days after TCRalphabeta/CD19-depleted stem cell transplant. The receptors shown here come from a male patient aged 2-10 years who had a stem cell transplant for chronic granulomatous disease, so the T cells may come from the graft donor. Both conserved end residues are part of each CDR3. The D gene is left open where the match is weak. Only some rows state a clone size, as once, few, many or a class for expanded clones.

clone_size	d_call	v_call	j_call	cdr3_aa	cdr3_nt
few	TRBD2	TRBV20-1	TRBJ2-2	CSARSLAGTNTGELFF	TGCAGTGCTAGGTCACTAGCGGGGACGAACACCGGGGAGCTGTTTTTT
few	NA	TRBV5-7	TRBJ2-7	CASSFFHEQYF	TGTGCCAGCAGCTTCTTCCACGAGCAGTACTTC
many	NA	TRBV20-1	TRBJ1-6	CSARDWRSSYNSPLHF	TGCAGTGCTAGAGATTGGCGGAGCTCCTATAATTCACCCCTCCACTTT
few	NA	TRBV20-1	TRBJ2-2	CSATQRTGELFF	TGCAGTGCTACCCAGCGCACCGGGGAGCTGTTTTTT
many	NA	TRBV7-8	TRBJ2-5	CASSRWRLSAKETQYF	TGTGCCAGCAGCCGTTGGAGGTTGTCGGCCAAAGAGACCCAGTACTTC
NA	NA	TRBV14	TRBJ2-7	CASSQDRQPGWYEQYF	TGTGCCAGCAGCCAAGATCGGCAGCCGGGATGGTACGAGCAGTACTTC
many	TRBD1	TRBV14	TRBJ2-7	CASSYRGLAVEQYF	TGTGCCAGCAGCTACAGGGGGCTGGCTGTCGAGCAGTACTTC
many	NA	TRBV12-3/TRBV12-4	TRBJ1-1	CASSLELAGSPTEAFF	TGTGCCAGCAGTTTAGAATTGGCAGGGTCCCCCACTGAAGCTTTCTTT
many	TRBD1	TRBV20-1	TRBJ2-1	CSAGKGQGPYNEQFF	TGCAGTGCTGGGAAGGGACAGGGGCCCTACAATGAGCAGTTCTTC
few	TRBD1	TRBV20-1	TRBJ2-1	CSARLTGARGYNEQFF	TGCAGTGCTAGACTTACAGGGGCTAGGGGCTACAATGAGCAGTTCTTC
NA	TRBD2	TRBV5-5	TRBJ2-1	CASSLRPLGTSGLSSYNEQFF	TGTGCCAGCAGCTTGAGGCCTTTGGGGACTAGCGGGTTGAGCTCCTACAATGAGCAGTTCTTC
many	TRBD2	TRBV5-1	TRBJ2-5	CASSLTAGSLQETQYF	TGCGCCAGCAGCTTGACAGCGGGAAGCCTCCAAGAGACCCAGTACTTC
many	NA	TRBV5-6	TRBJ2-1	CASSFKSGEQFF	TGTGCCAGCAGCTTTAAGTCGGGGGAGCAGTTCTTC
many	TRBD2	TRBV20-1	TRBJ2-1	CSASRSGRTGPSEQFF	TGCAGTGCTAGTCGTAGCGGGAGGACTGGCCCAAGTGAGCAGTTCTTC
NA	NA	TRBV12-3/TRBV12-4	TRBJ1-5	CASRGTAQPQHF	TGTGCCAGCAGGGGAACGGCTCAGCCCCAGCATTTT
many	TRBD1	TRBV27	TRBJ2-7	CASSLGTGYEQYF	TGTGCCAGCAGTTTGGGGACAGGGTACGAGCAGTACTTC
many	NA	TRBV6-5	TRBJ1-6	CASSYRTDANSPLHF	TGTGCCAGCAGTTACAGGACCGACGCTAATTCACCCCTCCACTTT